This record concerns one T cell receptor beta chain sequence. The data belong to a study of blood T cell repertoires in COVID-19. At the level of the study: Researchers got acute and convalescent COVID-19 samples from the United States, Italy and Spain. T cells, B-cell-depleted T cells, or PBMCs provided the cDNA or gDNA that served as material.

Original processing methods: Amplifying reference gene primers gave estimates of nucleated cell counts. Method: immunoSEQ multiplex PCR; TCRdb's copy keeps in-frame clones and lacks some. V, J and clone size derive from that table, while D and trimming were established from the DNA sequence. Here the sample spans fewer than 150,000 clones, 80% to 90% being singletons. Sequenced input: peripheral blood. This receptor was identified in a woman aged 40 to 50 with acute or convalescent COVID-19.

DNA of the CDR3: TGTGCCTGGAGCGCAGCCCCCAGGGGCACTGAAGCTTTCTTT. Protein product: CAWSAAPRGTEAFF. The genes are TRBV30 and TRBJ1-1; possible D gene TRBD1, 6 bases. The germline V gene has CDR1 GTSNPN and CDR2 SVGIG (reference sequence). With 3 bases removed from V and 4 bases from J, the gap between germline ends came to 15 bases. The CDR3 extends over 14 amino acids.